This T cell receptor (beta chain) is from a study of blood T cell repertoires in COVID-19. About the research overall: Researchers got acute and convalescent COVID-19 samples from the United States, Italy and Spain. Sources were T cells, B-cell-depleted T cells, or PBMCs; the material itself was cDNA or gDNA.

Source study methods: It was from reference gene primer amplification that nucleated cell counts were estimated. Assay: immunoSEQ multiplex PCR; the TCRdb copy retains only in-frame clones and omits some. V, J and clone size derive from that table, while D and trimming were established from the DNA sequence. The table lists around 9,700 clones, roughly 87% of them singletons. Germline-derived CDR1 and CDR2 are MNHEY and SMNVEV (reference sequence). This CDR3 spans 12 amino acids. V lost 6 bases, J lost 8 bases, and 10 bases lay in between. The material sequenced was peripheral blood. This chain connects TRBV27 to TRBJ1-4; the D gene is possibly TRBD1 (5 bases). The sequence derives from a man younger than 45 with active or convalescent COVID-19. This CDR3 is CASRETGEKLFF. The CDR3 DNA reads TGTGCCAGCAGGGAAACAGGCGAAAAACTGTTTTTT.